A single sample is the source of the 7 T cell receptor beta chains below, sequenced in a study of cytomegalovirus exposure and HLA in healthy donors (dated by TCRdb to between 2016 and 2019). Libraries were constructed by the immunoSEQ multiplex PCR assay. The multiplex PCR relied on a mix of 60 forward primers for TCR Vbeta segments and 13 reverse primers for TCR Jbeta segments. What TCRdb holds here is the immuneACCESS table cut down to in-frame rearrangements. Part of the clones is not present; checked against another copy, under half of the missing clones reflect an unresolved V gene, and the others are unexplained. For this sample the table gives approximately 210,000 clones, of which roughly 77% were detected only once. The top ten clones comprise approximately 0.4% of the sample. The sample was PBMCs. The receptors derive from a male donor in good health and CMV-seropositive.

This rearrangement joins TRBV7-2 to TRBJ1-1, with D possibly TRBD1 on 6 matching bases. From germline, CDR1 is SGHTA and CDR2 FQGNSA. With 5 bases removed from V and 4 bases from J, the gap between germline ends came to 14 bases. The length of the CDR3 is 14 residues. This CDR3 is CASSTKTGSTEAFF. DNA for the CDR3: TGTGCCAGCAGCACTAAGACAGGCTCCACTGAAGCTTTCTTT.

V and J are TRBV14 and TRBJ2-5, with D maybe TRBD1 (6 bases). There are 13 residues in the CDR3. Trimming removed 0 bases from V and 7 bases from J, with 9 bases in between. Germline values: CDR1 SGHDN, CDR2 FVKESK. The CDR3 region has the DNA TGTGCCAGCAGCCAAGACCAGGGGCGGACCCAGTACTTC. Its translation is CASSQDQGRTQYF.

CDR3 in DNA: TGTGCCAGCAGCCCAGGGACAACTACTAGCACAGATACGCAGTATTTT. It is translated as CASSPGTTTSTDTQYF. The chain uses TRBV28 and TRBJ2-3; the D gene is possibly TRBD1 (6 bases). The CDR3 loop spans 16 amino acids. CDR1 MDHEN and CDR2 SYDVKM come from the germline V gene. Trimming stripped 6 bases from V and 0 bases from J, with 16 bases between.

This chain connects TRBV6-5 to TRBJ2-7; 7 nucleotides match TRBD1. With V trimmed by 6 bases and J by 5 bases, 7 bases remained unmatched. This CDR3 contains 13 residues. Looked up from germline, CDR1 is MNHEY and CDR2 is SVGAGI. CDR3 sequence: CASRKGGWDEQYF. The CDR3 region has the DNA TGTGCCAGCAGGAAAGGGGGCTGGGACGAGCAGTACTTC.

The sample holds one count of this clone. V usage is TRBV9 and J usage is TRBJ2-1; the match to TRBD2 covers 8 bases. CDR3 size: 16 residues. Germline lookup yields CDR1 SGDLS and CDR2 YYNGEE. Trimming removed 1 base from V and 1 base from J; junction bases left unmatched: 4. This CDR3 reads CASSVNPGGSYNEQFF. CDR3 nucleotides: TGTGCCAGCAGCGTAAATCCGGGGGGGTCCTACAATGAGCAGTTCTTC.

The genes are TRBV7-9 and TRBJ2-5; 9 nucleotides line up with TRBD1. The CDR3 is 16 residues long. V lost 5 bases and J lost 2; bases outside the gene matches: 9. The germline V gene encodes CDR1 SEHNR and CDR2 FQNEAQ (reference sequence). Here the CDR3 reads CASSTDLDRGQETQYF. The CDR3 nucleotides are TGTGCCAGCAGCACAGACCTTGACAGGGGGCAAGAGACCCAGTACTTC.

V usage is TRBV7-2 and J usage is TRBJ1-2; 8 positions match TRBD1. The germline V gene has CDR1 SGHTA and CDR2 FQGNSA. After removal of 5 bases from V and 7 bases from J, the junction contained 18 bases not matched to a gene. The CDR3 consists of 17 residues. CDR3 DNA sequence: TGTGCCAGCAGCACGTCTTCCAAACAGGGGGTGATGGGTGGCTACACCTTC. Amino acid sequence: CASSTSSKQGVMGGYTF.